The 13 T cell receptor delta chains given below trace back to one sample, sequenced in a study of gamma-delta T cells after stem cell transplantation. TCRdb fed the RT-PCR reads to CATT. The data contain about 3,400 delta-chain clones, roughly 17% of them singletons. Sequencing input: gamma-delta T cells. These receptors originate from a human donor. It is not recorded whose cells these are; they may come from a transplant donor.

This clone was seen a handful of times. The J gene is TRDJ1, the V gene TRDV2, with D possibly being TRDD3 (5 bases). Germline V gene lookup returns CDR1 GEAIGNYY and CDR2 EKD. The CDR3 runs 20 residues. V lost 0 bases to trimming and J lost 0 bases, with 25 bases between them. CDR3 amino acids: CACDTVKSRPGGSYTDKLIF. DNA for the CDR3: TGTGCCTGTGACACCGTCAAATCTCGACCCGGGGGTTCGTACACCGATAAACTCATCTTT.

This clone is medium-sized (0.01 to 0.1%) by share. The chain couples TRDV2 to TRDJ1, with 13 nucleotides matching TRDD3. Germline CDR1 GEAIGNYY, CDR2 EKD. This CDR3 comprises 15 residues. V lost 5 bases to trimming and J lost 7 bases; unmatched junction nucleotides: 9. DNA for the CDR3: TGTGCCTGTGTCCCACTGGGGGATACGCAAGGTAAACTCATCTTT. It translates to CACVPLGDTQGKLIF.

Comment on this clone: One base separates it from a far larger clone, so it is likely a read error. Additional DNA sequences in this sample encode the identical CDR3. This sequence joins TRDV2 and TRDJ3; perhaps TRDD3 as D (6 bases). The length of the CDR3 is 21 residues. Germline CDR1 and CDR2: GEAIGNYY and EKD. The ends were cut back, 1 base at V and 0 bases at J, with 21 bases in the middle. The CDR3 DNA reads TGTGCCTGTGACACTGGCTGGGGAGCGCGGCCCGACTCCTGGGACACCCGACAGATGTTTTTC. Amino acid sequence: CACDTGWGARPDSWDTRQMFF.

Remarks on this clone: A far larger clone is off by one base, so a read error is likely. The CDR3 here is CACDTLGGKNDDKLIF. The CDR3 DNA reads as TGTGCCTGTGACACGCTGGGGGGTAAGAACGACGATAAACTCATCTTT. The V gene is TRDV2, the J gene TRDJ1; TRDD3 aligns across 7 bases. The V gene's germline CDR1 is GEAIGNYY and CDR2 EKD. The J segment lost 4 bases and the V segment lost 1 base, leaving 11 bases of the junction unmatched. This CDR3 region has 16 residues.

In its sample, this clone was seen a few times. This may be a read error, as it is one base from a much larger clone. The chain links TRDV2 to TRDJ1; 13 bases agree with TRDD3. CDR1 is GEAIGNYY, CDR2 EKD, per germline. This CDR3 is built from 19 residues. V shed 2 bases, J shed 1 base, and the junction held 12 bases outside the gene matches. CDR3 loop: CACDNCGLGDTGITDKLIF. The CDR3 DNA follows: TGTGCCTGTGACAACTGTGGACTGGGGGATACGGGGATCACCGATAAACTCATCTTT.

On this clone: A far larger clone is just one base off, so this is likely a read error. At the DNA level, this CDR3 is encoded by other sequences in the same sample as well. The chain links TRDV2 to TRDJ1, with 9 bases lining up with TRDD3. With V trimmed by 3 bases and J by 2 bases, 15 bases remained unmatched. The CDR3 spans 18 residues. Germline CDR1 and CDR2: GEAIGNYY and EKD. This chain's CDR3 is CACDSLGPGDTWTDKLIF. The CDR3 nucleotides read TGTGCCTGTGACTCCCTCGGACCGGGGGATACCTGGACCGATAAACTCATCTTT.

The gene calls are TRDV2 and TRDJ1; 9 bases line up with TRDD3. Germline CDR1 is GEAIGNYY and CDR2 is EKD. The CDR3 sequence is 20 residues long. Trimming at V came to 3 bases and at J to 3 bases, leaving 22 bases not matched to a gene. The CDR3 DNA reads TGTGCCTGTGACTTACTGAATCCACCTACTGGGGGACTGGACGCCGATAAACTCATCTTT. Protein product: CACDLLNPPTGGLDADKLIF.

V is TRDV2 and J is TRDJ1; D is unclear. The V end was cut by 0 bases, the J end by 1 base, with 35 bases between. Looked up from germline, CDR1 is GEAIGNYY and CDR2 is EKD. The length of the CDR3 is 23 residues. The CDR3 loop is CACDTVSSTVDKRESGSTDKLIF. The CDR3, as DNA: TGTGCCTGTGACACCGTATCCAGTACTGTGGACAAGAGAGAGAGCGGGTCCACCGATAAACTCATCTTT.

This clone is labeled medium-sized. V and J are TRDV2 and TRDJ1, with D possibly matching TRDD3 (5 bases). Germline V gene sequence: CDR1 GEAIGNYY, CDR2 EKD. The CDR3 runs 15 residues. V was pared by 4 bases and J by 5 bases, with 19 bases between. This CDR3 reads CACDKLGSTGDKLIF. CDR3 nucleotides: TGTGCCTGTGATAAGCTGGGATCCACGGGAGATAAACTCATCTTT.

This clone was observed a few times. The rearrangement uses TRDV2 and TRDJ1; TRDD3 aligns across 12 bases. The CDR3 consists of 20 residues. V lost 4 bases to trimming and J lost 0 bases; unmatched junction nucleotides: 17. CDR1 and CDR2 (germline): GEAIGNYY, EKD. CDR3 nucleotides: TGTGCCTGTGATACCCTCTATACTGGGGGATACCCGGAGTACACCGATAAACTCATCTTT. Protein: CACDTLYTGGYPEYTDKLIF.

The chain carries TRDV2 and TRDJ1; the match to TRDD3 covers 11 bases. This CDR3 spans 20 amino acids. Germline V gene data show CDR1 as GEAIGNYY and CDR2 as EKD. With 1 base clipped from V and 1 base from J, the junction kept 16 bases outside the gene matches. This CDR3 reads CACDTVVLPSGGYSTDKLIF. CDR3 DNA sequence: TGTGCCTGTGACACGGTTGTTCTCCCTTCTGGGGGATACTCCACCGATAAACTCATCTTT.

This clone has only a few counts. V usage is TRDV2 and J usage is TRDJ1; D is perhaps TRDD1 (5 bases). The V end was cut by 1 base, the J end by 4 bases, with 12 bases between. The germline V gene has CDR1 GEAIGNYY and CDR2 EKD. This CDR3 has 14 amino acids. CDR3 region: CACDTFENNDKLIF. In DNA, the CDR3 is TGTGCCTGTGACACTTTCGAAAATAACGATAAACTCATCTTT.

The rearrangement links TRDV2 to TRDJ1, with TRDD3 matching over 8 bases. Germline V lookup: CDR1 GEAIGNYY, CDR2 EKD. This CDR3 is 15 amino acids long. J gave up 0 bases and V 3 bases, and 5 bases lay outside the gene matches. In DNA, the CDR3 is TGTGCCTGTGACCCCCTGGGGGAAGACACCGATAAACTCATCTTT. Translating gives CACDPLGEDTDKLIF.